The entry below gives a single T cell receptor beta chain sequence along with its context. The sample contains more than one DNA sequence encoding this CDR3. Assay used: immunoSEQ multiplex PCR; TCRdb lists only in-frame clones, some missing. The table lists 30,000 or so clones, about 87% of them singletons, with about 15% in the top ten. The source of the sample is a study of T cells after posttransplantation cyclophosphamide. The length of the CDR3 is 15 residues. The germline CDR1 and CDR2 sequences are LNHDA and SQIVND (reference sequence). Trimming took 6 bases from V and 7 from J; bases not matched to a gene: 9.

The source of this sequence is a woman aged 40-49 years with a blood cancer, CMV-positive, and with a related stem cell donor. The sample comprised PBMCs. The gene calls are TRBV19 and TRBJ1-6; TRBD1 agrees at 7 bases. CDR3 DNA: TGTGCCAGTAGGGAGACAGGGAAGAAGAATTCACCCCTCCACTTT. It is translated as CASRETGKKNSPLHF.